The rows below give T cell receptor beta chains drawn from one sample of a study of blood T cell repertoires in COVID-19. Generated by immunoSEQ multiplex PCR, the TCRdb table keeps only in-frame clones and is missing some. This sample has approximately 210,000 clones; less than 85% occur once, and the top ten carry around 2.6%. Sample: peripheral blood. The receptors were sampled from a woman in her 70s with active or convalescent COVID-19. Each CDR3 is given with its conserved first and last residue. The D gene is left open where the match is weak. Where a row states a size, it is once, few, many or the class of an expanded clone; other rows omit it.

NA,13,NA,TRBV18,TRBJ2-5,TGTGCCAGCTCACCGTTACACAAGGAGACCCAGTACTTC,CASSPLHKETQYF
NA,12,NA,TRBV12-3/TRBV12-4,TRBJ2-1,TGTGCCAGCAGCCCCGAGGTCCTAGAGCAGTTCTTC,CASSPEVLEQFF
NA,12,TRBD1,TRBV28,TRBJ1-1,TGTGCCAGCAGCCCCCGACAGGGAAGAGCTTTCTTT,CASSPRQGRAFF
NA,15,TRBD2,TRBV10-3,TRBJ2-3,TGTGCCATCAGTGGTGGTCGGGAGGGGGCAGATACGCAGTATTTT,CAISGGREGADTQYF
NA,13,NA,TRBV28,TRBJ2-7,TGTGCCAGCAGTTGGGCCGATAGCTACGAGCAGTACTTC,CASSWADSYEQYF
NA,13,NA,TRBV27,TRBJ1-2,TGTGCCAGCAGTTCCGGGGTCTACTATGGCTACACCTTC,CASSSGVYYGYTF
NA,15,TRBD1,TRBV28,TRBJ1-5,TGTGCCAGCAGTTTGGGACAGGGGTACCGTCAGCCCCAGCATTTT,CASSLGQGYRQPQHF
NA,14,NA,TRBV28,TRBJ1-1,TGTGCCAGCAGTTTTTCGCAGTCCCTCAGGGAAGCTTTCTTT,CASSFSQSLREAFF
once,16,NA,TRBV4-2,TRBJ2-5,TGTGCCAGCAGCCAAGGCGAGACTCCCCCCCAAGAGACCCAGTACTTC,CASSQGETPPQETQYF
NA,9,NA,TRBV12-3/TRBV12-4,TRBJ2-7,TGTGCCCCGTGCTACGAGCAGTACTTC,CAPCYEQYF
few,15,NA,TRBV19,TRBJ1-1,TGTGCCAGTAGTATATCGGCAGGGTTGAACACTGAAGCTTTCTTT,CASSISAGLNTEAFF
NA,15,TRBD1,TRBV6-5,TRBJ2-2,TGTGCCAGCAGTCGAAGCACAGGGGCGGGCGGGGAGCTGTTTTTT,CASSRSTGAGGELFF
NA,13,NA,TRBV5-1,TRBJ2-7,TGCGCCAGCAGCTCGGCCCACAGCTACGAGCAGTACTTC,CASSSAHSYEQYF
NA,15,NA,TRBV6-1,TRBJ2-2,TGTGCCAGCAGTGAGCAGCGACGGAACACCGGGGAGCTGTTTTTT,CASSEQRRNTGELFF
NA,13,NA,TRBV27,TRBJ2-7,TGTGCCACTACATCTACAGCTACCTACGAGCAGTACTTC,CATTSTATYEQYF
NA,15,NA,TRBV3-1/TRBV3-2,TRBJ2-3,TGTGCCAGCAGCCCCGGTAGGAGTACGCGGGATACGCAGTATTTT,CASSPGRSTRDTQYF
once,14,NA,TRBV18,TRBJ2-1,TGTGCCAGCTCACCCCGGGACATTTACAATGAGCAGTTCTTC,CASSPRDIYNEQFF
many,13,NA,TRBV10-2,TRBJ2-5,TGCGCCAGCAGTGAACGGAGTCCCAAGACCCAGTACTTC,CASSERSPKTQYF
NA,12,NA,TRBV11-3,TRBJ2-5,TGTGCCAGCAGCTCCAACGGTGAGACCCAGTACTTC,CASSSNGETQYF
NA,15,TRBD1,TRBV7-2,TRBJ1-2,TGTGCCAGCAGCTCAGGGGGCCTCACTAACTATGGCTACACCTTC,CASSSGGLTNYGYTF
once,17,TRBD2,TRBV7-2,TRBJ2-7,TGTGCCAGCAGCTTCGGGGGGGCTTCGATTAGAGGAGGCGAGCAGTACTTC,CASSFGGASIRGGEQYF
NA,17,NA,TRBV28,TRBJ2-7,TGTGCCAGCTTCGGTGGGCGTGGGAGAGGTCCCCTCTACGAGCAGTACTTC,CASFGGRGRGPLYEQYF
NA,14,NA,TRBV6-5,TRBJ2-3,TGTGCCAGCAGGGCCCAGGGCTTCACAGATACGCAGTATTTT,CASRAQGFTDTQYF
NA,15,NA,TRBV27,TRBJ1-5,TGTGCCAGCCGTTTGGAGAGCAATAGCAATCAGCCCCAGCATTTT,CASRLESNSNQPQHF
NA,17,NA,TRBV4-1,TRBJ1-2,TGCGCCAGCAGCCCAAACGGAAGGGGGGGCTTGAACTATGGCTACACCTTC,CASSPNGRGGLNYGYTF
NA,16,TRBD2,TRBV24-1,TRBJ2-5,TGTGCCACCAGTGAACCCGGGACTAGCGGACAAGAGACCCAGTACTTC,CATSEPGTSGQETQYF
few,13,TRBD1,TRBV10-3,TRBJ1-6,TGTGCCACGATGGGACAGGGACACTCACCCCTCCACTTT,CATMGQGHSPLHF
NA,15,NA,TRBV7-2,TRBJ1-5,TGTGCCAGCAGCTTACAGGCAAACAGTAATCAGCCCCAGCATTTT,CASSLQANSNQPQHF
few,14,TRBD1,TRBV7-6,TRBJ1-4,TGTGCCAGCAGCCAGGGACAGGGGTACGAAAAACTGTTTTTT,CASSQGQGYEKLFF
NA,12,NA,TRBV24-1,TRBJ2-1,TGTGCCACCTCTTTGTCCTACGGTGAGCAGTTCTTC,CATSLSYGEQFF
NA,15,TRBD1,TRBV5-1,TRBJ2-7,TGCGCCAGCAGCTTGGCCGGGACAGGGTGGGACGAGCAGTACTTC,CASSLAGTGWDEQYF
NA,16,NA,TRBV7-2,TRBJ2-7,TGTGCCAGCAGCCCCAGCTGGGGGGTTGGGTCCTACGAGCAGTACTTC,CASSPSWGVGSYEQYF
NA,14,TRBD1,TRBV5-1,TRBJ1-1,TGCGCCAGCAGCTATGACAGGGGGAGGACTGAAGCTTTCTTT,CASSYDRGRTEAFF
NA,14,NA,TRBV2,TRBJ1-4,TGTGCCAGCAGGGCCTCTGCAACTAATGAAAAACTGTTTTTT,CASRASATNEKLFF
NA,15,TRBD1,TRBV5-1,TRBJ2-5,TGCGCCAGCAGCTTGGACAGGGGCCGGGGAGAGACCCAGTACTTC,CASSLDRGRGETQYF
NA,15,NA,TRBV2,TRBJ1-5,TGTGCCAGCCGAAAGGGGGATTGGGGCAATCAGCCCCAGCATTTT,CASRKGDWGNQPQHF
once,12,TRBD1,TRBV29-1,TRBJ1-2,TGCAGCGTCGCGACAGGGGTTTATGGCTACACCTTC,CSVATGVYGYTF
NA,11,NA,TRBV19,TRBJ1-1,TGTGCCAGCTCCGACACCGCTGAAGCTTTCTTT,CASSDTAEAFF